This passage covers 17 T cell receptor beta chains from one sample sequenced in a study of neurological immune-mediated disorders. One entry per CDR3 protein results from TCRdb running MiXCR on the 5' RACE reads. The table has approximately 90,000 distinct CDR3 sequences, 3.5% to 4% seen once. What was sequenced was PBMCs. These receptor sequences come from a woman aged 18-30 years with multiple sclerosis.

Points on this clonotype: Here the CDR3 omits its conserved ending phenylalanine or tryptophan, so a read error is the likely source. The chain links TRBV11-2 to TRBJ2-1; tentative D call: TRBD2 (5 bases). Germline CDR1 is SGHAT and CDR2 is FQNNGV. V lost 1 base to trimming and J lost 0 bases, with 7 bases between them. CDR3 length equals 15 residues. Written as DNA, the CDR3 is TGTGCCAGCAGCTTAGGAGGGAGCTCCTACAATGAGCAGTTCTCC. Translating gives CASSLGGSSYNEQFS.

Many counts were recorded for this clonotype. This rearrangement joins TRBV4-1 to TRBJ1-5; no reliable D call. Trimming pared 1 base from V and 0 bases from J, leaving 13 bases between. The CDR3 sequence is 17 residues long. The germline V gene encodes CDR1 MGHRA and CDR2 YSYEKL. The CDR3 sequence: CASSQANSIYSNQPQHF. The DNA of the CDR3 is TGCGCCAGCAGCCAAGCGAACAGTATCTATAGCAATCAGCCCCAGCATTTT.

This clonotype was seen at least ten times. The rearrangement joins TRBV7-2 to TRBJ1-1; unclear D gene. The germline V gene has CDR1 SGHTA and CDR2 FQGNSA. The length of the CDR3 is 14 residues. The V end lost 5 bases, the J end lost 1 base, and 11 bases lay between the germline ends. CDR3 DNA: TGTGCCAGCAGCCGCACCAGGACGAACACTGAAGCTTTCTTT. Residues: CASSRTRTNTEAFF.

This clonotype was counted at least ten times. The V call is TRBV20-1, the J call TRBJ1-4; 10 nucleotides align to TRBD1. Per germline, CDR1 DFQATT and CDR2 SNEGSKA (reference sequence). V lost 0 bases to trimming and J lost 4 bases; unmatched junction nucleotides: 2. The CDR3 is 15 residues long. CDR3 DNA: TGCAGTGCTAGAGACTGGACAGGGGGTAATGAAAAACTGTTTTTT. It is translated as CSARDWTGGNEKLFF.

This clonotype was found many times. The chain has TRBV27 and TRBJ2-5, with a tentative D call TRBD2 (6 bases). Trimming pared 6 bases from V and 7 bases from J, leaving 21 bases between. Germline V gives CDR1 MNHEY, CDR2 SMNVEV (reference sequence). The CDR3 length is 15 residues. CDR3 coding DNA: TGTGCCAGCAGCCCTCCCGGGACTCCCTTCGGGACCCAGTACTTC. Translation: CASSPPGTPFGTQYF.

This clonotype showed up many times. V usage is TRBV20-1 and J usage is TRBJ2-5; D may be TRBD1 (6 bases). V lost 3 bases and J lost 3, with 17 bases in between. Germline V gene lookup returns CDR1 DFQATT and CDR2 SNEGSKA (reference sequence). CDR3 size: 15 residues. The DNA for the CDR3 is TGCAGTGCTAGTTTCCCCAGGGGCCGAGAAGAGACCCAGTACTTC. Translated, it gives CSASFPRGREETQYF.

This clonotype has a count of ten or more. The chain carries TRBV5-1 and TRBJ1-2, with 7 bases aligning to TRBD1. The V segment lost 2 bases and the J segment 4 bases; nucleotides outside the gene matches: 14. Germline V gives CDR1 SGHRS, CDR2 YFSETQ. The CDR3 covers 17 residues. The CDR3 loop is CASSFGGSQGSGYGYTF. The CDR3 nucleotides read TGCGCCAGCAGCTTTGGGGGGTCACAGGGGAGTGGCTATGGCTACACCTTC.

This clonotype was observed at least ten times. V is TRBV4-1 and J is TRBJ1-1; 10 nucleotides agree with TRBD1. The V gene's germline CDR1 is MGHRA and CDR2 YSYEKL. V lost 4 bases and J lost 4; bases outside the gene matches: 12. This CDR3 has 17 residues. In DNA, the CDR3 is TGCGCCAGCAGCCCAGGACAGGGGGTCCGGTCTGTCACTGAAGCTTTCTTT. This translates into CASSPGQGVRSVTEAFF.

This clonotype has at least ten counts. In DNA form, the CDR3 reads TGCGCCAGCAGCCAACCTCTGGGCACCGGGGAGCTGTTTTTT. Its protein is CASSQPLGTGELFF. J is TRBJ2-2 and V is TRBV4-1; no clear D. Between the trimmed V and J ends, which lost 2 bases and 4 bases, there was a span of 8 bases. There are 14 residues in the CDR3. Germline V gene sequence: CDR1 MGHRA, CDR2 YSYEKL.

Notes on this clonotype: This may come from a read error, since a much larger clone is one base off. The rearrangement uses TRBV5-1 and TRBJ1-3; unclear D gene. Germline CDR1 and CDR2: SGHRS and YFSETQ. Trimming pared 7 bases from V and 11 bases from J, leaving 7 bases between. The CDR3 runs 9 residues. CDR3: CASDLSIYF. CDR3 bases: TGCGCCAGCGACCTATCCATATATTTT.

This clonotype was seen many times. This chain uses TRBV20-1 with TRBJ2-5; 8 bases line up with TRBD2. Germline V CDR1 and CDR2: DFQATT, SNEGSKA (reference sequence). Trimming at V came to 6 bases and at J to 7 bases, leaving 7 bases not matched to a gene. There are 12 residues in the CDR3. DNA for the CDR3: TGCAGTGCCGTCAGCGGGAGTAGGACCCAGTACTTC. This gives the protein CSAVSGSRTQYF.

This clonotype was seen ten or more times. This chain uses TRBV4-3 with TRBJ2-7; D may match TRBD1 or TRBD2 (5 bases each). V lost 4 bases to trimming and J lost 2 bases, with 15 bases between them. CDR3 length: 15 amino acids. CDR1 LGHNA and CDR2 YSLEER come from the germline V gene. The CDR3 loop reads CASSPSSGTPYEQYF. Written as DNA, the CDR3 is TGCGCCAGCAGCCCGAGCTCCGGGACCCCCTACGAGCAGTACTTC.

This clonotype appeared many times. The rearrangement joins TRBV3-1 to TRBJ2-6; no definite D call. CDR1 and CDR2 from the germline V gene are LGHDT and YNNKEL (reference sequence). This CDR3 has 15 amino acids. V was shortened by 3 bases and J by 0 bases, with 6 bases between the two germline ends. This CDR3 reads CASSHLGSGANVLTF. The CDR3 DNA reads TGTGCCAGCAGCCATTTAGGCTCTGGGGCCAACGTCCTGACTTTC.

At least ten counts were recorded for this clonotype. The chain joins TRBV12-3 or TRBV12-4 to TRBJ2-7, with D perhaps being TRBD1 or TRBD2 (6 bases each). Trimming stripped 10 bases from V and 9 bases from J, with 16 bases between. The CDR3 contains 11 residues. The CDR3 spells CATSRGGGQYF. CDR3 bases: TGTGCCACATCGAGAGGGGGAGGGCAGTACTTC.

This clonotype was detected ten times or more. V is TRBV7-8 and J is TRBJ2-7; a possible D gene is TRBD2 (7 bases). The V gene lost 4 bases and the J gene lost 5 bases, with 18 bases spanning the gap. The length of the CDR3 is 15 residues. CDR1 is SGHVS and CDR2 is FQNEAQ in the germline V gene. The CDR3, as DNA: TGTGCCAGCAGCTCCGCTTGGGGGGGGGCGGACGAGCAGTACTTC. This encodes CASSSAWGGADEQYF.

This clonotype has at least ten counts. V gene TRBV20-1 combines with J gene TRBJ1-5, with D possibly matching TRBD1 (5 bases). The V end was cut by 5 bases, the J end by 4 bases, with 24 bases between. From germline, CDR1 is DFQATT and CDR2 SNEGSKA (reference sequence). The CDR3 is 17 amino acids. CDR3 sequence: CSAGIKQAAQFNQPQHF. For the CDR3, the DNA is TGCAGTGCTGGAATAAAACAGGCGGCTCAGTTTAATCAGCCCCAGCATTTT.

This clonotype was recorded at least ten times. The J gene is TRBJ2-1, the V gene TRBV24-1; D call uncertain. Trimming stripped 0 bases from V and 5 bases from J, with 7 bases between. Germline V gene data show CDR1 as KGHDR and CDR2 as SFDVKD. CDR3 length: 14 residues. CDR3 coding DNA: TGTGCCACCAGTGATTTGCGGCAGAACAATGAGCAGTTCTTC. It encodes CATSDLRQNNEQFF.